This TCR beta chain originates from a study of shared clonotypes between healthy human individuals. Whole-study findings and limits: Sequencing depth was predicted to influence how clonotypes are shared among donors. In this cohort, only blood was sampled, and tissue repertoires likely differ.

The donor cohort consisted entirely of Caucasian adults residing in Nashville, Tennessee. Turning to this clone: No antigen is known for it.

Samples underwent the assay at deep level. The assay was immunoSEQ multiplex PCR, and TCRdb's table has in-frame clones only and misses some. The sample consists of fewer than 700,000 clones, around three quarters of them appearing once. Sample: PBMCs. This receptor was identified in a middle-aged woman in good health. Some clones in this sample may be carry-over from other donors' samples.

This chain's CDR3 is CASSLTQGQAYGYTF. CDR3 bases: TGTGCCAGCAGTTTAACCCAGGGACAGGCTTATGGCTACACCTTC. The chain combines TRBV27 with TRBJ1-2; 8 bases map to TRBD1. The CDR3 loop spans 15 amino acids. Unmatched junction bases numbered 7, after V lost 2 bases and J lost 5 bases. The germline CDR1 and CDR2 sequences are MNHEY and SMNVEV (reference sequence).